The next 31 T cell receptor beta chains were all read from a single sample in a study of beta chain features in type 1 diabetes. Study-level points and caveats: TCRB CDR3s from Type 1 diabetes patients were moderately but significantly shorter in all four CD4+ subsets.

These TCRs are of unknown antigen specificity. Every bit of the isolated RNA underwent reverse transcription, so sequencing read expressed TCRB transcripts. The method was immunoSEQ multiplex PCR; TCRdb's version includes in-frame clones alone and lacks a portion of them. This table holds about 270,000 clones, over 11% found once. The specimen was naive CD4+ T cells from blood. These receptor sequences come from a man aged 25-40 years with type 1 diabetes.

This clone was picked up a small number of times. The chain links TRBV6-5 to TRBJ2-1; the match to TRBD1 covers 7 bases. V trimming: 1 base; J trimming: 9 bases; junction bases outside the gene matches: 3. Germline assignment: CDR1 MNHEY and CDR2 SVGAGI. The CDR3 runs to 13 residues. The CDR3 sequence: CASSYLGGGEQFF. The CDR3 DNA reads as TGTGCCAGCAGTTACTTAGGGGGCGGTGAGCAGTTCTTC.

This chain connects TRBV28 to TRBJ2-5, with D maybe TRBD2 (5 bases). The CDR3 is made up of 14 amino acids. Germline CDR1 and CDR2: MDHEN and SYDVKM. V was pared by 1 base and J by 3 bases, with 9 bases between. CDR3 protein: CASSLSGLKETQYF. CDR3 nucleotide sequence: TGTGCCAGCAGTTTATCTGGACTGAAAGAGACCCAGTACTTC.

This clone has only a few counts. This chain connects TRBV7-2 to TRBJ1-4; no firm D call. Deletions cut 1 base from V and 5 bases from J, with 11 bases between. CDR1 is SGHTA, CDR2 FQGNSA, per germline. This CDR3 has 15 residues. The CDR3 bases are TGTGCCAGCAGCTTAGTCTGGGCTGAGAATGAAAAACTGTTTTTT. It codes for CASSLVWAENEKLFF.

To note about this clone: Other nucleotide sequences in the sample specify the same CDR3. The rearrangement links TRBV18 to TRBJ2-5; D call uncertain. CDR1 and CDR2 (germline): KGHSH, LQKENI. Trimming took off 3 bases at V and 2 bases at J, with 7 bases between the two ends. This CDR3 region has 13 residues. CDR3 sequence reads: CASSPTEQETQYF. CDR3 in DNA: TGTGCCAGCTCACCTACGGAGCAAGAGACCCAGTACTTC.

This clone was picked up a small number of times. The V call is TRBV28, the J call TRBJ2-6; D is ambiguous. V lost 5 bases and J 0 bases, leaving 8 bases between the germline ends. From germline, CDR1 is MDHEN and CDR2 SYDVKM. The CDR3 is made up of 15 amino acids. The CDR3 here is CASSRQNSGANVLTF. The CDR3 bases are TGTGCCAGCAGTCGACAAAACTCTGGGGCCAACGTCCTGACTTTC. The variable domain in full, with the rest retrieved from reference TRBV28 and TRBJ2-6, is DVKVTQSSRYLVKRTGEKVFLECVQDMDHENMFWYRQDPGLGLRLIYFSYDVKMKEKGDIPEGYSVSREKKERFSLILESASTNQTSMYLCASSRQNSGANVLTFGAGSRLTVL.

The chain joins TRBV5-4 to TRBJ1-5; D is uncertain. Trimming removed 9 bases at V and 4 bases at J, with 11 bases between. Germline V lookup: CDR1 SGHNT, CDR2 YYREEE (reference sequence). This CDR3 comprises 12 residues. The CDR3 loop is CAMAGGNQPQHF. The CDR3 DNA reads as TGTGCCATGGCGGGCGGGAATCAGCCCCAGCATTTT. Variable domain in full (rest from reference TRBV5-4 and TRBJ1-5): ETGVTQSPTHLIKTRGQQVTLRCSSQSGHNTVSWYQQALGQGPQFIFQYYREEENGRGNFPPRFSGLQFPNYSSELNVNALELDDSALYLCAMAGGNQPQHFGDGTRLSIL.

The rearrangement uses TRBV5-1 and TRBJ2-1; D gene uncertain. The V end lost 4 bases, the J end lost 0 bases, and 14 bases lay between the germline ends. CDR3 size: 16 residues. Germline CDR1 and CDR2: SGHRS and YFSETQ. CDR3 coding DNA: TGCGCCAGCAGCCTTCGTGGGCAGAGCTCCTACAATGAGCAGTTCTTC. It encodes CASSLRGQSSYNEQFF.

This clone was observed a handful of times. This chain joins TRBV28 and TRBJ2-7; TRBD2 agrees at 10 bases. V lost 4 bases and J lost 2; bases outside the gene matches: 5. Germline values: CDR1 MDHEN, CDR2 SYDVKM. The CDR3 is made up of 15 amino acids. In DNA form, the CDR3 reads TGTGCCAGCAGTTCAGTAGCGGGAGGTCCCTACGAGCAGTACTTC. Protein sequence: CASSSVAGGPYEQYF.

The chain couples TRBV14 to TRBJ2-7, with 7 bases identical to TRBD1. This CDR3 has 14 amino acids. CDR1 is SGHDN and CDR2 is FVKESK in the germline V gene. The trim removed 4 bases at V and 3 bases at J, leaving 6 bases unmatched. DNA of the CDR3: TGTGCCAGCAGCCGGGAGACAGGGATCTACGAGCAGTACTTC. Its translation: CASSRETGIYEQYF. Full variable domain (rest looked up from reference TRBV14 and TRBJ2-7): EAGVTQFPSHSVIEKGQTVTLRCDPISGHDNLYWYRRVMGKEIKFLLHFVKESKQDESGMPNNRFLAERTGGTYSTLKVQPAELEDSGVYFCASSRETGIYEQYFGPGTRLTVT.

The chain has TRBV7-9 and TRBJ1-5; 9 positions match TRBD1. V shed 2 bases and J 2 bases; nucleotides not matched to a gene: 10. The CDR3 is made up of 18 amino acids. Germline lookup yields CDR1 SEHNR and CDR2 FQNEAQ (reference sequence). The CDR3 is CASSLRDRVGFGNQPQHF. CDR3 in DNA: TGTGCCAGCAGCTTAAGGGACAGGGTCGGGTTCGGCAATCAGCCCCAGCATTTT.

This clone was detected only a few times. The genes are TRBV25-1 and TRBJ1-2; the match to TRBD1 covers 8 bases. The germline V gene encodes CDR1 MGHDK and CDR2 SYGVNS. Losses at the gene ends were 4 bases for V and 4 bases for J; bases not matched to a gene: 5. The CDR3 extends over 14 amino acids. The CDR3 DNA follows: TGTGCCAGCAGTGTCGCGGACAGGGCCTATGGCTACACCTTC. Amino acids: CASSVADRAYGYTF.

DNA of the CDR3: TGTGCCAGCAGCGTGAGCGGGCGTTTTACTGAGCAGTTCTTC. Protein product: CASSVSGRFTEQFF. The chain combines TRBV9 with TRBJ2-1; D possibly corresponds to TRBD2 (6 bases). The germline V gene has CDR1 SGDLS and CDR2 YYNGEE. Trimming removed 2 bases at V and 9 bases at J, with 15 bases between. The CDR3 contains 14 residues. Supplemented by reference TRBV9 and TRBJ2-1, the full variable domain reads DSGVTQTPKHLITATGQRVTLRCSPRSGDLSVYWYQQSLDQGLQFLIQYYNGEERAKGNILERFSAQQFPDLHSELNLSSLELGDSALYFCASSVSGRFTEQFFGPGTRLTVL.

The sample holds a few counts of this clone. This chain links TRBV7-9 with TRBJ1-2, with a possible D match to TRBD1 (6 bases). The V end lost 1 base, the J end lost 5 bases, and 8 bases lay between the germline ends. The germline CDR1 and CDR2 sequences are SEHNR and FQNEAQ (reference sequence). The CDR3 totals 13 residues. The CDR3 reads CASSLVGGYGYTF. The CDR3, as DNA: TGTGCCAGCAGCTTAGTAGGGGGATATGGCTACACCTTC. Full variable domain (remainder filled in from reference TRBV7-9 and TRBJ1-2): DTGVSQNPRHKITKRGQNVTFRCDPISEHNRLYWYRQTLGQGPEFLTYFQNEAQLEKSRLLSDRFSAERPKGSFSTLEIQRTEQGDSAMYLCASSLVGGYGYTFGSGTRLTVV.

This clone has just a few counts. The V gene is TRBV2, the J gene TRBJ1-5, with D unclear. The germline V gene has CDR1 SNHLY and CDR2 FYNNEI. The CDR3 consists of 14 residues. Trimming took off 5 bases at V and 1 base at J, with 9 bases between the two ends. The CDR3 loop reads CASSPLRSNQPQHF. CDR3 DNA sequence: TGTGCCAGCAGTCCGCTTAGAAGCAATCAGCCCCAGCATTTT.

This clone has only a few counts. This chain uses TRBV6-6 with TRBJ1-5; 9 bases agree with TRBD1. The CDR3 runs to 15 residues. The junction had 6 bases not matched to a gene; V was cut back by 5 bases and J by 4 bases. Germline V gene lookup returns CDR1 MNHNY and CDR2 SVGAGI (reference sequence). CDR3 loop: CASSGQGRVNQPQHF. In nucleotides, the CDR3 is TGTGCCAGCAGTGGACAGGGGAGGGTAAATCAGCCCCAGCATTTT.

This clone was counted between two and nine times. The chain joins TRBV5-1 to TRBJ1-1; D unresolved. The CDR3 has 13 amino acids. The ends were cut back, 1 base at V and 0 bases at J, with 4 bases in the middle. Germline V CDR1 and CDR2: SGHRS, YFSETQ. The chain's CDR3 is CASSLQMNTEAFF. Written as DNA, the CDR3 is TGCGCCAGCAGCTTGCAGATGAACACTGAAGCTTTCTTT.

The rearrangement joins TRBV9 to TRBJ1-5, with 10 bases aligning to TRBD1. The CDR3 covers 15 residues. The germline V gene encodes CDR1 SGDLS and CDR2 YYNGEE. J gave up 6 bases and V 3 bases, and 6 bases lay outside the gene matches. The CDR3 sequence: CASSAGTGEPQPQHF. The CDR3 nucleotides are TGTGCCAGCAGCGCCGGGACAGGGGAGCCTCAGCCCCAGCATTTT.

The genes are TRBV28 and TRBJ1-2, with 9 bases lining up with TRBD1. The J segment lost 7 bases and the V segment lost 8 bases, leaving 14 bases of the junction unmatched. The CDR3 runs 15 residues. CDR1 is MDHEN, CDR2 SYDVKM, per germline. In nucleotides, the CDR3 is TGTGCCAGCGAGCCACAGGGGGCGCCTCGGGGTGGCTACACCTTC. Translating gives CASEPQGAPRGGYTF.

This clone was detected only a few times. The V gene is TRBV2, the J gene TRBJ2-7, with D unresolved. The germline gives CDR1 SNHLY, CDR2 FYNNEI. V was clipped by 6 bases and J by 7 bases, with 10 bases between them. The CDR3 is 11 amino acids. The CDR3 DNA follows: TGTGCCAGCAGGGGCTTTTCAGAGCAGTACTTC. Amino acids: CASRGFSEQYF. Drawing the rest from reference TRBV2 and TRBJ2-7, the complete variable domain is EPEVTQTPSHQVTQMGQEVILRCVPISNHLYFYWYRQILGQKVEFLVSFYNNEISEKSEIFDDQFSVERPDGSNFTLKIRSTKLEDSAMYFCASRGFSEQYFGPGTRLTVT.

The CDR3 reads CASSLKRTGYEKLFF. As DNA, the CDR3 is TGTGCCAGCAGCTTAAAACGGACAGGGTATGAAAAACTGTTTTTT. The chain combines TRBV7-9 with TRBJ1-4; 8 bases map to TRBD1. V gave up 2 bases and J gave up 6 bases; unmatched junction bases: 5. This CDR3 is 15 amino acids long. CDR1 is SEHNR and CDR2 is FQNEAQ in the germline V gene (reference sequence).

The chain combines TRBV28 with TRBJ1-1; 8 nucleotides agree with TRBD1. This CDR3 spans 15 amino acids. CDR1 is MDHEN and CDR2 is SYDVKM in the germline V gene. Trimming at V came to 7 bases and at J to 5 bases, leaving 12 bases not matched to a gene. The CDR3 spells CASTPIGQGGTEAFF. CDR3 coding DNA: TGTGCCAGCACCCCGATCGGACAGGGTGGAACTGAAGCTTTCTTT.

V and J are TRBV7-2 and TRBJ2-3; TRBD1 matches at 8 bases. Per the germline V gene, CDR1 is SGHTA and CDR2 is FQGNSA. The junction had 6 bases not matched to a gene; V was cut back by 1 base and J by 0 bases. The CDR3 has 17 residues. As DNA, the CDR3 is TGTGCCAGCAGCTTAGGTACCGGGACAGGTAGCACAGATACGCAGTATTTT. Residues: CASSLGTGTGSTDTQYF.

This clone has more than one count but fewer than ten. The V call is TRBV10-3, the J call TRBJ2-7, with D maybe TRBD2 (7 bases). The germline V gene encodes CDR1 ENHRY and CDR2 SYGVKD. V lost 3 bases and J lost 6, with 15 bases in between. The CDR3 contains 14 residues. CDR3 region: CAISDRGGSGEQYF. Written as DNA, the CDR3 is TGTGCCATCAGTGATCGCGGGGGCTCAGGCGAGCAGTACTTC.

This clone appeared a few times. The chain uses TRBV30 and TRBJ2-3; 15 nucleotides agree with TRBD2. The CDR3 spans 15 residues. Germline V CDR1 and CDR2: GTSNPN, SVGIG (reference sequence). With V trimmed by 5 bases and J by 5 bases, 5 bases remained unmatched. CDR3 in amino acids: CAWAPGLAGGDTQYF. The CDR3 bases are TGTGCCTGGGCTCCGGGACTAGCGGGAGGAGATACGCAGTATTTT.

This clone showed up just a few times. The chain uses TRBV23-1 and TRBJ1-5; 8 bases are a match to TRBD1. TRBV23-1 is identified as an open reading frame with a role that is uncertain. The CDR3 length is 16 residues. With 2 bases clipped from V and 2 bases from J, the junction kept 5 bases outside the gene matches. CDR3 in amino acids: CASSQGRGQGNQPQHF. The CDR3, as DNA: TGCGCCAGCAGTCAAGGCAGGGGGCAAGGCAATCAGCCCCAGCATTTT.

The genes are TRBV7-2 and TRBJ2-5; 9 bases are shared with TRBD1. The germline V gene has CDR1 SGHTA and CDR2 FQGNSA. V dropped 2 bases and J dropped 6; count of bases not matched to a gene: 7. This CDR3 comprises 15 residues. The CDR3, as DNA: TGTGCCAGCAGCTTAAGGACAGGGGCTCGACAGACCCAGTACTTC. Amino acids: CASSLRTGARQTQYF.

The rearrangement uses TRBV28 and TRBJ1-1; TRBD1 agrees at 7 bases. In germline, CDR1 is MDHEN, CDR2 SYDVKM. This CDR3 contains 15 residues. J was trimmed by 8 bases and V by 4 bases; bases with no gene match: 13. CDR3 sequence: CASSYHGRGYEEAFF. In nucleotides, the CDR3 is TGTGCCAGCAGTTACCATGGCAGGGGGTATGAAGAAGCTTTCTTT.

The rearrangement uses TRBV28 and TRBJ1-5; no clear D gene. CDR3 length equals 15 residues. Trimming stripped 7 bases from V and 3 bases from J, with 16 bases between. The germline V gene has CDR1 MDHEN and CDR2 SYDVKM. The DNA of the CDR3 is TGTGCCAGCACCCCTCGATCGAGAGCCAATCAGCCCCAGCATTTT. Its protein product is CASTPRSRANQPQHF.

V is TRBV2 and J is TRBJ1-1; 7 bases fit TRBD1. With 6 bases clipped from V and 1 base from J, the junction kept 8 bases outside the gene matches. Germline CDR1 is SNHLY and CDR2 is FYNNEI. The CDR3 is 15 amino acids. The CDR3 DNA follows: TGTGCCAGCAGGGTACGACAGGGTACGAACACTGAAGCTTTCTTT. Translation gives CASRVRQGTNTEAFF.

A few counts support this clone. V and J are TRBV29-1 and TRBJ1-1, with TRBD1 identical over 12 bases. Germline V gene sequence: CDR1 SQVTM, CDR2 ANQGSEA. This CDR3 contains 17 residues. V shed 6 bases, J shed 0 bases, and the junction held 11 bases outside the gene matches. The CDR3 DNA is TGCAGCGTCTTACCGGGACAGGGGGCAGGGATGAACACTGAAGCTTTCTTT. Translation gives CSVLPGQGAGMNTEAFF. The entire variable domain, with the rest obtained from reference TRBV29-1 and TRBJ1-1, is as follows: SAVISQKPSRDICQRGTSLTIQCQVDSQVTMMFWYRQQPGQSLTLIATANQGSEATYESGFVIDKFPISRPNLTFSTLTVSNMSPEDSSIYLCSVLPGQGAGMNTEAFFGQGTRLTVV.

This clone was counted only a few times. The genes are TRBV28 and TRBJ2-5; TRBD1 matches at 7 bases. Germline V gene lookup returns CDR1 MDHEN and CDR2 SYDVKM. With 4 bases clipped from V and 1 base from J, the junction kept 9 bases outside the gene matches. There are 16 residues in the CDR3. The CDR3 nucleotides are TGTGCCAGCAGTTCCTATACGAGGACAGGCCAAGAGACCCAGTACTTC. Translated, it gives CASSSYTRTGQETQYF.